This entry concerns a single T cell receptor (beta chain). The sample comes from a study of blood T cell repertoires in COVID-19. Study-level information: Italy, Spain and the United States were the sources of the convalescent and acute COVID-19 samples. The cDNA or gDNA used as material had been derived from T cells, B-cell-depleted T cells, or PBMCs.

The protocol was immunoSEQ multiplex PCR, while the TCRdb copy is restricted to in-frame clones and leaves out a portion. The top ten clones hold around 10% of a sample with roughly 75,000 clones, more than 65% of them seen once. V lost 8 bases and J 0 bases, leaving 17 bases between the germline ends. Germline V CDR1 and CDR2: WNHNN, SYGVQD (reference sequence). There are 15 residues in the CDR3. The chain has TRBV10-1 and TRBJ2-7; D might be TRBD1 (5 bases). The TCR originated in a middle-aged man with acute or convalescent COVID-19. Sequenced: peripheral blood. Here the CDR3 DNA reads TGCGCCAGCCTACAGGTCAGGGAAGTCTCCTACGAGCAGTACTTC. Its translation: CASLQVREVSYEQYF.